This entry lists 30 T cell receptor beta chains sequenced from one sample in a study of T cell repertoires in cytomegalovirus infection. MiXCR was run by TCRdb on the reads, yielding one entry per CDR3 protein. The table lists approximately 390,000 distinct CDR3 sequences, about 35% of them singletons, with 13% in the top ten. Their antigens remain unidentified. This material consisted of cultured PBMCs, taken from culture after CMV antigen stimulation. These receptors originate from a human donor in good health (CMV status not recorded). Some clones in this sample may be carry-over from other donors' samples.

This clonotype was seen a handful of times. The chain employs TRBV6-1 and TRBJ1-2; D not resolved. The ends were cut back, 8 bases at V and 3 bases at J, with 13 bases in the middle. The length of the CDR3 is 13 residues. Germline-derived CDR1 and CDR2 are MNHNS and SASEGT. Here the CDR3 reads CASASPQDYGYTF. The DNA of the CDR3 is TGTGCCAGCGCGAGCCCCCAAGACTATGGCTACACCTTC.

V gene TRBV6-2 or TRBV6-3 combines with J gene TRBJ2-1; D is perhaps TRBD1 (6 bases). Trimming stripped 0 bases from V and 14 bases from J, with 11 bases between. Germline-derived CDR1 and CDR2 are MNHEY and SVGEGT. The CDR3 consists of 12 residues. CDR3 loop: CASSYSHQGKFF. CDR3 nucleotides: TGTGCCAGCAGTTACTCACATCAGGGGAAGTTCTTC.

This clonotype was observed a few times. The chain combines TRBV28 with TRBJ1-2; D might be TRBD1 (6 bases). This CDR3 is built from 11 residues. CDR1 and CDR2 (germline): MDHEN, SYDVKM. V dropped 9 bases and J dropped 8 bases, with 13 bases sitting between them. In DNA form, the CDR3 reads TGTGCCAGTTCTACAGGGCTCGGCTACACCTTC. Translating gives CASSTGLGYTF.

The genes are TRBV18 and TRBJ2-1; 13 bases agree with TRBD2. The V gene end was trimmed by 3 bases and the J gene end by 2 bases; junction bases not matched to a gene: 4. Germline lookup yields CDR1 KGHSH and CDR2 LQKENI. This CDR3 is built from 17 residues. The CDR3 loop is CASSPGLAGSTYNEQFF. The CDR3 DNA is TGTGCCAGCTCACCGGGACTAGCGGGATCTACCTACAATGAGCAGTTCTTC. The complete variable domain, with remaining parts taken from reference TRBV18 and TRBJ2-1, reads NAGVMQNPRHLVRRRGQEARLRCSPMKGHSHVYWYRQLPEEGLKFMVYLQKENIIDESGMPKERFSAEFPKEGPSILRIQQVVRGDSAAYFCASSPGLAGSTYNEQFFGPGTRLTVL.

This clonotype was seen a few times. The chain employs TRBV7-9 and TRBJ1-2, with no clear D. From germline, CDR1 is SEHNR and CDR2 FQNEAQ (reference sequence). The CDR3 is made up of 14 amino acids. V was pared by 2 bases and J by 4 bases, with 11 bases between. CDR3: CASSLTAGPYGYTF. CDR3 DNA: TGTGCCAGCAGCTTAACAGCAGGTCCCTATGGCTACACCTTC.

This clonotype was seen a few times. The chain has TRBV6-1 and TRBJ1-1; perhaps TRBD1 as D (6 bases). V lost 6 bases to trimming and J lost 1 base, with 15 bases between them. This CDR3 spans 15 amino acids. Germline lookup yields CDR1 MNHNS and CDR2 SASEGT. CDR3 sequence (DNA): TGTGCCAGCAGCGCCGTTGGGGGACAGAACACTGAAGCTTTCTTT. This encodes CASSAVGGQNTEAFF.

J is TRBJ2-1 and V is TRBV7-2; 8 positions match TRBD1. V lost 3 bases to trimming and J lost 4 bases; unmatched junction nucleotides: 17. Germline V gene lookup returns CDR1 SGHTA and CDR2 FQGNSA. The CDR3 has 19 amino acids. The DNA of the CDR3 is TGTGCCAGCAGCTTCCCCAGGGGGCTGGACCCTCGCCAGTACAATGAGCAGTTCTTC. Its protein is CASSFPRGLDPRQYNEQFF.

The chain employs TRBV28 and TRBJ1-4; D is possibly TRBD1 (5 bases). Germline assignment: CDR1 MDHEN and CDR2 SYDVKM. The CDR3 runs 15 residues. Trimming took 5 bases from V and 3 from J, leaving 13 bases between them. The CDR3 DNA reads TGTGCCAGCAGTCCCACGACAGCCTCTAATGAAAAACTGTTTTTT. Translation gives CASSPTTASNEKLFF.

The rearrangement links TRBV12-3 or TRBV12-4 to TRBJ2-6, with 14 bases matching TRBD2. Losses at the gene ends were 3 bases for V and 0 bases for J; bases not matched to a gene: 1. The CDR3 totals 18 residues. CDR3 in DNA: TGTGCCAGCAGTTTCGGGACTAGCGGGAGCTCTGGGGCCAACGTCCTGACTTTC. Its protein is CASSFGTSGSSGANVLTF.

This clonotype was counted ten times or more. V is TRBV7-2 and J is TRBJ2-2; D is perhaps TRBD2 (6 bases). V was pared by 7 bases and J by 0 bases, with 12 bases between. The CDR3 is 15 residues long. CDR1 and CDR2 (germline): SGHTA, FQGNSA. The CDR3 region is CASTEGGANTGELFF. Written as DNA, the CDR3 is TGTGCCAGCACAGAAGGAGGGGCGAACACCGGGGAGCTGTTTTTT.

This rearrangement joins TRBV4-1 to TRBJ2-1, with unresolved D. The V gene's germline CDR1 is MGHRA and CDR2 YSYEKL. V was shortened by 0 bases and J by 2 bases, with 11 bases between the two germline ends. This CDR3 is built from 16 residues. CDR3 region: CASSQEILPTYNEQFF. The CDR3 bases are TGCGCCAGCAGCCAAGAAATACTACCCACCTACAATGAGCAGTTCTTC.

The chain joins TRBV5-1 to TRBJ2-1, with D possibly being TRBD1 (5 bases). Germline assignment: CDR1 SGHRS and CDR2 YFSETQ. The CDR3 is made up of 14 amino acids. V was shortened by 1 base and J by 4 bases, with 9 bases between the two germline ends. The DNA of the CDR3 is TGCGCCAGCAGCTTGCCTGACAGTTACAATGAGCAGTTCTTC. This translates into CASSLPDSYNEQFF. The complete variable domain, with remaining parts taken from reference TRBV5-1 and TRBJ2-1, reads KAGVTQTPRYLIKTRGQQVTLSCSPISGHRSVSWYQQTPGQGLQFLFEYFSETQRNKGNFPGRFSGRQFSNSRSEMNVSTLELGDSALYLCASSLPDSYNEQFFGPGTRLTVL.

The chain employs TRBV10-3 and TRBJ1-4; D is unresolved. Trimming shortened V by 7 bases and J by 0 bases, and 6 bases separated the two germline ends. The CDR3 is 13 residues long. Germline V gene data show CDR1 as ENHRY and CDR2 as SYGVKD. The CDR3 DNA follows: TGTGCCATCAAGGAGTCAACTAATGAAAAACTGTTTTTT. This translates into CAIKESTNEKLFF.

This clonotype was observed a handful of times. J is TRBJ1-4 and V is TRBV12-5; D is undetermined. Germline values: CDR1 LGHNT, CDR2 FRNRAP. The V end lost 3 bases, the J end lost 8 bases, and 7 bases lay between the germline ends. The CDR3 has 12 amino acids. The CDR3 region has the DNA TGTGCTAGTGGTTTTGCTACAGAAAAACTGTTTTTT. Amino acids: CASGFATEKLFF. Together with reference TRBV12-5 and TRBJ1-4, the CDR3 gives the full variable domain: DARVTQTPRHKVTEMGQEVTMRCQPILGHNTVFWYRQTMMQGLELLAYFRNRAPLDDSGMPKDRFSAEMPDATLATLKIQPSEPRDSAVYFCASGFATEKLFFGSGTQLSVL.

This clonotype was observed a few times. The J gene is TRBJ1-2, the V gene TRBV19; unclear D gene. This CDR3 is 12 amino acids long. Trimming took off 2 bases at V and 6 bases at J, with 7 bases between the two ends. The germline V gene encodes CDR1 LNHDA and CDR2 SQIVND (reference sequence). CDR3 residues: CASSINSNGYTF. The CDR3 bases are TGTGCCAGTAGTATAAATAGCAATGGCTACACCTTC.

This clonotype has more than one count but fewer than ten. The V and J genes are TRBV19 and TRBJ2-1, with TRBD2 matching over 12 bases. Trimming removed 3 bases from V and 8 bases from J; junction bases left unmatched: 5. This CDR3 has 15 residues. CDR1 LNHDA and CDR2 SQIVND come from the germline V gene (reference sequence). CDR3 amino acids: CASSIGLAGKDEQFF. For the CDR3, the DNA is TGTGCCAGTAGTATTGGACTAGCGGGAAAGGATGAGCAGTTCTTC. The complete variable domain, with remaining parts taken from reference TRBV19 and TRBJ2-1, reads DGGITQSPKYLFRKEGQNVTLSCEQNLNHDAMYWYRQDPGQGLRLIYYSQIVNDFQKGDIAEGYSVSREKKESFPLTVTSAQKNPTAFYLCASSIGLAGKDEQFFGPGTRLTVL.

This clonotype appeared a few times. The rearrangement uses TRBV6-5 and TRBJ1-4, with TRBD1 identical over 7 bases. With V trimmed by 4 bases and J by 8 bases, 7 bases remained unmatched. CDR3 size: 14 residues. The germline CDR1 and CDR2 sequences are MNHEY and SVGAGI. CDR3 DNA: TGTGCCAGCAGTTCCCGACAGGGAGAGGAAAAACTGTTTTTT. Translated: CASSSRQGEEKLFF.

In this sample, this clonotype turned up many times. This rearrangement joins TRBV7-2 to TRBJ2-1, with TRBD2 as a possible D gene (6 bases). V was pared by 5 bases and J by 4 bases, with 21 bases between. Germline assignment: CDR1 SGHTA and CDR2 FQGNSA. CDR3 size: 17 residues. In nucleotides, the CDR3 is TGTGCCAGCAGCGAAGACCCCCTAGCGTCCGGGTACAATGAGCAGTTCTTC. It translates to CASSEDPLASGYNEQFF.

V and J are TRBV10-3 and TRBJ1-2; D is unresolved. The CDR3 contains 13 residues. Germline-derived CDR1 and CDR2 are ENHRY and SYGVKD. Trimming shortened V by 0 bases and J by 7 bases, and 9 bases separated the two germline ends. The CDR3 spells CAISESMGSGYTF. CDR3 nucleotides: TGTGCCATCAGTGAGTCGATGGGTTCTGGCTACACCTTC.

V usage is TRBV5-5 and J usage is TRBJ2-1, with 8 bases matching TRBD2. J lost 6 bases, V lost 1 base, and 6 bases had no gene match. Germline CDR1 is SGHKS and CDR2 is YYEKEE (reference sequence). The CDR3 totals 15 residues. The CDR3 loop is CASSLTPLAGNEQFF. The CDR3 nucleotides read TGTGCCAGCAGCTTGACCCCCCTAGCGGGCAATGAGCAGTTCTTC.

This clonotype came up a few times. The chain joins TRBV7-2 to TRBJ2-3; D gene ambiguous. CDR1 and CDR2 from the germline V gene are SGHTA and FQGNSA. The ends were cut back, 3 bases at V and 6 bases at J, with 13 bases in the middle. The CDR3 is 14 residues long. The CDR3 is CASSLGSPFDTQYF. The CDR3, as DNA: TGTGCCAGCAGCTTGGGATCCCCCTTTGATACGCAGTATTTT.

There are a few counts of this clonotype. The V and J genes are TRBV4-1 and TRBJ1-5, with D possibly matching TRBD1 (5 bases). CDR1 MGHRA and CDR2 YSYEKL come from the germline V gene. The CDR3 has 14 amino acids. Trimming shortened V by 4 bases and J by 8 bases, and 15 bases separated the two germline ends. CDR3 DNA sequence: TGCGCCAGCAGCCCCATCAGGGTGAGGGAGCCCCAGCATTTT. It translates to CASSPIRVREPQHF.

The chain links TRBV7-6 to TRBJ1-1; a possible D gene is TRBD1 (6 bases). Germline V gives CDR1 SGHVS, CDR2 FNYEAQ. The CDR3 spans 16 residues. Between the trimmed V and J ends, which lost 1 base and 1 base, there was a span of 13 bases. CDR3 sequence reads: CASSLESGARNTEAFF. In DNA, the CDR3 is TGTGCCAGCAGCTTAGAGTCGGGGGCACGGAACACTGAAGCTTTCTTT.

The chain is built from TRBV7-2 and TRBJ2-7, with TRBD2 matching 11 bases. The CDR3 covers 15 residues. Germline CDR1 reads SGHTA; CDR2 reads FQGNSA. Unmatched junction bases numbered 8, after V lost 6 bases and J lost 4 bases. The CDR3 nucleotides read TGTGCCAGCAGTCGGACCGGGACTAGCGGATACGAGCAGTACTTC. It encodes CASSRTGTSGYEQYF.

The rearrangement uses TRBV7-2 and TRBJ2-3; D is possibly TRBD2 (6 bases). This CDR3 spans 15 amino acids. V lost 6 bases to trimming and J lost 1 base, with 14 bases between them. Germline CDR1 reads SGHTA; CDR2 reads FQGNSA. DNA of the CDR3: TGTGCCAGCAGTCCCGGGCCGGGGGGCACAGATACGCAGTATTTT. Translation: CASSPGPGGTDTQYF.

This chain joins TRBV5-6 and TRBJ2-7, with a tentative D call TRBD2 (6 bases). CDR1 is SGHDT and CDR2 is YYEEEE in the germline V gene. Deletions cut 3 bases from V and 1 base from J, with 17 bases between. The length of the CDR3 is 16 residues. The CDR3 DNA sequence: TGTGCCAGCAGCTCCGTCTGGCTAGCGCAGTCCTACGAGCAGTACTTC. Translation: CASSSVWLAQSYEQYF.

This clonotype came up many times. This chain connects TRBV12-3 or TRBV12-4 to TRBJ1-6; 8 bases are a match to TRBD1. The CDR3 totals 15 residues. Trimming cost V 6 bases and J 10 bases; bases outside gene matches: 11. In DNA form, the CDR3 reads TGTGCCAGCAGCCCGACAGGGGAGAGTGGATCACCCCTCCACTTT. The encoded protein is CASSPTGESGSPLHF.

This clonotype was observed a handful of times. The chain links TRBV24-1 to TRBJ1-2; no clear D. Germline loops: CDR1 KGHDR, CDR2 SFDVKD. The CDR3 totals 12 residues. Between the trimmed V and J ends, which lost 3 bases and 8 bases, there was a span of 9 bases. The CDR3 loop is CATSDDTPGYTF. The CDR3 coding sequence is TGTGCCACCAGTGATGACACCCCCGGCTACACCTTC.

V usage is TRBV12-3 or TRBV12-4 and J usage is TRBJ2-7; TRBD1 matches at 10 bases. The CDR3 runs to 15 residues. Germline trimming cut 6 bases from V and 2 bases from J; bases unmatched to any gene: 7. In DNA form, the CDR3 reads TGTGCCAGCAGAGCCAGGGGGACAGGGGCCTACGAGCAGTACTTC. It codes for CASRARGTGAYEQYF.

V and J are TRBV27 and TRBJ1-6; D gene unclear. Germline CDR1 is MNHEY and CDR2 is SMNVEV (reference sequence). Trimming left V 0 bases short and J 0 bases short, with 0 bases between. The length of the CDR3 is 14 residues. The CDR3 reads CASSLSSYNSPLHF. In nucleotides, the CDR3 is TGTGCCAGCAGTTTATCCTCCTATAATTCACCCCTCCACTTT.